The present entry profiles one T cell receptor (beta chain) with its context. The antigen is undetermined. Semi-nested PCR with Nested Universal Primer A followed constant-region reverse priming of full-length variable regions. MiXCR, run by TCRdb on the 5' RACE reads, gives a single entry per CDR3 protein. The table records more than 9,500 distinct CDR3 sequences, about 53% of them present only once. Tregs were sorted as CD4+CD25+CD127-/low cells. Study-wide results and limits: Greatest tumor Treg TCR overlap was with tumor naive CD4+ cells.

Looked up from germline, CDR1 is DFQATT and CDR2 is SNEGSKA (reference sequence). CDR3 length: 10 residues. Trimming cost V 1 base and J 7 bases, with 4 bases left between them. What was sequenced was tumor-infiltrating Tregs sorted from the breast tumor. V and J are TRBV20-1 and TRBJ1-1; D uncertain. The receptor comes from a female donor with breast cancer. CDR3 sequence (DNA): TGCAGTGCTAGAGTATATGAAGCTTTCTTT. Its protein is CSARVYEAFF.